The T cell receptor (beta chain) described here comes from a study of human T cells and chemical hapten exposure. Study as a whole: Small differences in pooled library volume mainly drove the variation in TCR yields per sample.

The time point: healthy volunteer bleed at 2 weeks. It was from unfractionated whole blood that total RNA was extracted. Original methodology: Counts of TCRs in each sample centred on a median of around 100,000 and extended from about 20,000 to 690,000. TCRdb re-called the RACE reads through MiXCR, storing one row per CDR3 protein. These V and J calls originate from TCRdb's pipeline instead of the authors' own analysis. Of over 45,000 distinct CDR3 sequences in the sample, around 4.1% were seen once. This clonotype was recorded many times. Trimming removed 3 bases at V and 7 bases at J, with 9 bases between. Germline V CDR1 and CDR2: DFQATT, SNEGSKA (reference sequence). This CDR3 is 11 amino acids long.

This TCR derives from a female donor in good health. Some clones in this sample may be carry-over from other donors' samples. The chain couples TRBV20-1 to TRBJ1-2; the D gene is possibly TRBD1 (5 bases). Material for sequencing was whole blood. CDR3 loop: CSASGGTGYTF. CDR3 coding DNA: TGCAGTGCTAGTGGAGGGACTGGCTACACCTTC.